Listed below are T cell receptor beta chains from one sample, sequenced in a study of T cells in Graves' hyperthyroidism and ophthalmopathy. A single record per CDR3 protein comes from TCRdb applying MiXCR to the multiplex PCR reads. The table shows some 50,000 distinct CDR3 sequences, with roughly half occurring only once. The specimen sequenced was peripheral blood or thyroid tissue (not recorded which). These receptors were obtained from a man aged 18 to 29 with Graves' hyperthyroidism. CDR3s include the opening cysteine and the closing phenylalanine or tryptophan. The D gene is left open where the match is weak. Clone size is given for some rows only: seen once, a few or many times, or a class if the clone is expanded.

DNA	CDR3	D	size	V	J
TGCAGCGTTGCAGGGGCGTCTACGTCCTACGAGCAGTACTTC	CSVAGASTSYEQYF	-	many	TRBV29-1	TRBJ2-7
TGTGCCAGCAGCCTAACGACAGAGAACACTGAAGCTTTCTTT	CASSLTTENTEAFF	-	many	TRBV16	TRBJ1-1
TGTGCCAGCAGAGCAGGGGACAATCAGCCCCAGCATTTT	CASRAGDNQPQHF	-	-	TRBV10-3	TRBJ1-5
TGTGCCAGCAGTTACTCGAGGTGGTTCTCTGGGGCCAACGTCCTGACTTTC	CASSYSRWFSGANVLTF	-	many	TRBV6-5	TRBJ2-6
TGTGGGTCTACAGGGGGCTATGGCTACACCTTC	CGSTGGYGYTF	TRBD1	many	TRBV6-1	TRBJ1-2
TGTGCCAGCAGCCCCACAGGGGACACCGGGGAGCTGTTTTTT	CASSPTGDTGELFF	TRBD1	-	TRBV12-3/TRBV12-4	TRBJ2-2
TGTGCCACCAGCAGAGAGACAGGGAACTACGAGCAGTACTTC	CATSRETGNYEQYF	TRBD1	-	TRBV15	TRBJ2-7
TGTGCCAGCAGCCCGAGGGCGGGCGCGGACACTGAAGCTTTCTTT	CASSPRAGADTEAFF	-	many	TRBV9	TRBJ1-1
TGTGCCACGGGAACCGAACAGCGGGAGACCCAGTACTTC	CATGTEQRETQYF	-	medium-sized	TRBV24-1	TRBJ2-5
TGTGCCAGCAGCCAAGTTCGGGGTGGGGGAGCTTTCTTT	CASSQVRGGGAFF	-	medium-sized	TRBV14	TRBJ1-1